A single sample is the source of the 29 T cell receptor beta chains below, sequenced in a study of human T cells and chemical hapten exposure. TCRdb reprocessed the RACE reads with MiXCR, giving one entry per CDR3 protein. The data contain roughly 180,000 distinct CDR3 sequences, about a fifth of them singletons. Time point indicated: patch test 1, 2 weeks after DPC sensitization. The treatment here: therapeutic diphenylcyclopropenone sensitization with weekly scalp DPC. The sequencing used whole blood, collected in connection with sensitization to the hapten diphenylcyclopropenone (DPC). All receptors derive from a woman between 45 and 60 years old with alopecia areata. Some clones in this sample may be carry-over from other donors' samples.

The rearrangement joins TRBV9 to TRBJ2-1, with D possibly matching TRBD2 (5 bases). The CDR3 is made up of 13 amino acids. Germline CDR1 reads SGDLS; CDR2 reads YYNGEE. V gave up 1 base and J gave up 4 bases, with 6 bases separating them. This chain's CDR3 is CASSVSGYNEQFF. The CDR3, as DNA: TGTGCCAGCAGCGTAAGCGGATACAATGAGCAGTTCTTC.

CDR3 sequence: CASSFGTGGAGEEQYF. The CDR3, as DNA: TGTGCCAGCAGTTTTGGTACCGGCGGTGCAGGTGAGGAGCAGTACTTC. J is TRBJ2-7 and V is TRBV12-3 or TRBV12-4; the D is unclear. CDR3 length equals 16 residues. V was pared by 3 bases and J by 7 bases, with 22 bases between.

V is TRBV12-3 or TRBV12-4 and J is TRBJ1-2; 7 positions agree with TRBD1. Unmatched junction bases numbered 8, after V lost 3 bases and J lost 4 bases. The CDR3 sequence is 15 residues long. The DNA for the CDR3 is TGTGCCAGCAGTTTGCAATCCGGGACAGCCTATGGCTACACCTTC. Its protein product is CASSLQSGTAYGYTF.

This clonotype occurred a few times. This rearrangement joins TRBV5-1 to TRBJ1-1; the match to TRBD1 covers 11 bases. CDR1 and CDR2 (germline): SGHRS, YFSETQ. This CDR3 spans 16 amino acids. V dropped 1 base and J dropped 4; count of bases not matched to a gene: 6. In nucleotides, the CDR3 is TGCGCCAGCAGCTTGTGGCCGGGACAGGGGGGCACTGAAGCTTTCTTT. It codes for CASSLWPGQGGTEAFF.

The rearrangement links TRBV10-1 to TRBJ1-1; TRBD1 matches at 10 bases. The CDR3 extends over 13 amino acids. With 9 bases clipped from V and 4 bases from J, the junction kept 5 bases outside the gene matches. Germline V gene sequence: CDR1 WNHNN, CDR2 SYGVQD (reference sequence). The CDR3 DNA reads TGCGCCAGTTCTCGGACAGGGGGCACTGAAGCTTTCTTT. Translating gives CASSRTGGTEAFF.

This clonotype was detected a few times. The J gene is TRBJ2-7, the V gene TRBV7-2; D uncertain. This CDR3 comprises 13 residues. Trimming removed 10 bases from V and 2 bases from J, with 15 bases in between. The germline V gene encodes CDR1 SGHTA and CDR2 FQGNSA. CDR3: CATQVAAAYEQYF. The DNA for the CDR3 is TGTGCCACCCAAGTAGCTGCGGCCTACGAGCAGTACTTC.

This clonotype has just a few counts. The chain has TRBV12-3 or TRBV12-4 and TRBJ2-1, with D unresolved. The V and J ends lost 6 bases and 4 bases respectively, with 7 bases between them. This CDR3 spans 12 amino acids. CDR3 coding DNA: TGTGCCAGCAGGGGCGGTTACAATGAGCAGTTCTTC. Residues: CASRGGYNEQFF.

J is TRBJ2-5 and V is TRBV28; 13 positions agree with TRBD2. Trimming at V came to 4 bases and at J to 4 bases, leaving 3 bases not matched to a gene. CDR3 length: 15 amino acids. Germline V gene lookup returns CDR1 MDHEN and CDR2 SYDVKM. Written as DNA, the CDR3 is TGTGCCAGCAGTTCTGGGACTAGCGGGGTAGAGACCCAGTACTTC. Translated, it gives CASSSGTSGVETQYF.

This clonotype has more than one count but fewer than ten. J is TRBJ2-3 and V is TRBV7-2; no clear D. With 2 bases removed from V and 0 bases from J, the gap between germline ends came to 12 bases. The CDR3 contains 16 residues. Germline CDR1 and CDR2: SGHTA and FQGNSA. CDR3 sequence reads: CASSLTASPSTDTQYF. The CDR3 DNA follows: TGTGCCAGCAGCTTAACAGCGTCACCGAGCACAGATACGCAGTATTTT.

This clonotype was seen more than once but under ten times. The chain recombines TRBV9 with TRBJ2-5; TRBD2 matches 8 bases. Germline CDR1 is SGDLS and CDR2 is YYNGEE. There are 15 residues in the CDR3. With 0 bases clipped from V and 3 bases from J, the junction kept 4 bases outside the gene matches. In DNA form, the CDR3 reads TGTGCCAGCAGCGTAGCTGGTAGCGGGGAAGAGACCCAGTACTTC. Translation: CASSVAGSGEETQYF.

The genes are TRBV9 and TRBJ2-5; maybe TRBD2 (5 bases). V shed 1 base and J shed 5 bases, with 18 bases lying between them. The CDR3 spans 16 residues. Looked up from germline, CDR1 is SGDLS and CDR2 is YYNGEE. CDR3 in amino acids: CASSVWDEGVFETQYF. CDR3 in DNA: TGTGCCAGCAGCGTATGGGATGAGGGAGTCTTCGAGACCCAGTACTTC.

This chain connects TRBV12-3 or TRBV12-4 to TRBJ2-3; 7 bases agree with TRBD2. V trimming: 2 bases; J trimming: 5 bases; junction bases outside the gene matches: 7. The CDR3 covers 15 residues. The DNA of the CDR3 is TGTGCCAGCAGTTTATGGCGGGAGAAGGTAGATACGCAGTATTTT. Its translation is CASSLWREKVDTQYF.

This chain joins TRBV11-2 and TRBJ2-3, with 9 bases that match TRBD2. In germline, CDR1 is SGHAT, CDR2 FQNNGV. This CDR3 region has 14 residues. With V trimmed by 3 bases and J by 4 bases, 2 bases remained unmatched. The CDR3 reads CASSFSGRSDTQYF. The CDR3 DNA sequence: TGTGCCAGCAGCTTTAGCGGGAGATCAGATACGCAGTATTTT.

This clonotype has just a few counts. The chain couples TRBV20-1 to TRBJ2-7, with 8 bases lining up with TRBD1. V lost 5 bases and J lost 6; bases outside the gene matches: 12. This CDR3 contains 14 residues. Germline V CDR1 and CDR2: DFQATT, SNEGSKA (reference sequence). This chain's CDR3 is CSAARDRTGSEQYF. CDR3 nucleotides: TGCAGTGCTGCAAGGGACAGGACTGGGTCCGAGCAGTACTTC.

V usage is TRBV11-2 and J usage is TRBJ2-4, with D unclear. This CDR3 has 14 residues. The germline CDR1 and CDR2 sequences are SGHAT and FQNNGV. Trimming cost V 1 base and J 7 bases, with 11 bases left between them. The DNA of the CDR3 is TGTGCCAGCAGCTTAGGGTTCACAGATAACATTCAGTACTTC. Amino acid sequence: CASSLGFTDNIQYF.

This chain connects TRBV25-1 to TRBJ1-1; D possibly corresponds to TRBD1 (6 bases). The CDR3 is made up of 15 amino acids. Germline CDR1 MGHDK, CDR2 SYGVNS. The ends were cut back, 8 bases at V and 0 bases at J, with 16 bases in the middle. CDR3 residues: CASGGPLSMNTEAFF. DNA for the CDR3: TGTGCCAGCGGGGGGCCCCTGTCAATGAACACTGAAGCTTTCTTT.

The chain carries TRBV3-1 and TRBJ2-3; no clear D. Trimming pared 3 bases from V and 5 bases from J, leaving 12 bases between. Germline V gene data show CDR1 as LGHDT and CDR2 as YNNKEL (reference sequence). The CDR3 has 14 amino acids. This CDR3 is CASSHPRTGDTQYF. The CDR3 region has the DNA TGTGCCAGCAGCCACCCTAGGACCGGAGATACGCAGTATTTT.

This clonotype appeared a few times. V gene TRBV6-5 combines with J gene TRBJ2-7; D may match TRBD1 or TRBD2 (5 bases each). This CDR3 has 15 amino acids. The ends were cut back, 5 bases at V and 3 bases at J, with 17 bases in the middle. In germline, CDR1 is MNHEY, CDR2 SVGAGI. In DNA, the CDR3 is TGTGCCAGCAGTCCCGGTGGGGACCCCCACTACGAGCAGTACTTC. Its translation: CASSPGGDPHYEQYF.

There are a few counts of this clonotype. J is TRBJ2-4 and V is TRBV19; no definite D call. Per the germline V gene, CDR1 is LNHDA and CDR2 is SQIVND (reference sequence). The CDR3 spans 17 residues. With 3 bases removed from V and 0 bases from J, the gap between germline ends came to 15 bases. In DNA, the CDR3 is TGTGCCAGTAGTATGCCGAAGGATGGGCTAGCCAAAAACATTCAGTACTTC. This translates into CASSMPKDGLAKNIQYF.

Ten or more counts support this clonotype. The rearrangement links TRBV20-1 to TRBJ2-7; 9 bases line up with TRBD2. This CDR3 has 13 amino acids. J was trimmed by 3 bases and V by 3 bases; bases with no gene match: 3. Germline lookup yields CDR1 DFQATT and CDR2 SNEGSKA (reference sequence). The CDR3 reads CSASLAGFYEQYF. CDR3 in DNA: TGCAGTGCTAGTCTAGCGGGATTCTACGAGCAGTACTTC.

This clonotype was detected only a few times. The V and J genes are TRBV7-2 and TRBJ1-3; D not resolved. Germline assignment: CDR1 SGHTA and CDR2 FQGNSA. Trimming cost V 0 bases and J 6 bases, with 12 bases left between them. CDR3 length: 15 amino acids. The CDR3 loop reads CASSLAGLSENTIYF. In DNA form, the CDR3 reads TGTGCCAGCAGCTTAGCAGGCCTCTCCGAAAACACCATATATTTT.

There are a few counts of this clonotype. This rearrangement joins TRBV10-2 to TRBJ1-1; D not certain. The CDR3 contains 16 residues. The germline V gene encodes CDR1 WSHSY and CDR2 SAAADI. V was pared by 1 base and J by 3 bases, with 15 bases between. CDR3 in amino acids: CASSEYFDPLDTEAFF. DNA for the CDR3: TGCGCCAGCAGTGAGTACTTCGACCCACTGGACACTGAAGCTTTCTTT.

A word on this clonotype: One end of the junction is discordant with germline, which a read error may explain. This chain joins TRBV15 and TRBJ2-7; no firm D call. The length of the CDR3 is 13 residues. The germline gives CDR1 LNHNV, CDR2 YYDKDF (reference sequence). CDR3 residues: CVTSRGLTEEQYF. The CDR3 DNA reads as TGTGTCACCAGCAGAGGTCTAACGGAAGAGCAGTACTTC.

This clonotype appeared many times. The chain combines TRBV21-1 with TRBJ2-2; the table's D call, TRBD1, was not checked against the DNA. TRBV21-1 represents a pseudogene. The CDR3 covers 15 residues. CDR3 DNA: TGTGCCAGCAGCCCCGGGACAGGGGACACCGGGGAGCTGTTTTTT. Translation: CASSPGTGDTGELFF.

This clonotype has only a few counts. The gene calls are TRBV20-1 and TRBJ1-5; 8 nucleotides line up with TRBD1. The CDR3 sequence is 15 residues long. CDR1 is DFQATT and CDR2 is SNEGSKA in the germline V gene (reference sequence). Unmatched junction bases numbered 11, after V lost 5 bases and J lost 5 bases. CDR3 coding DNA: TGCAGTGCTTCAATCGGACAGGGAAATCATCAGCCCCAGCATTTT. Amino acids: CSASIGQGNHQPQHF.

The chain employs TRBV11-1 and TRBJ2-3; D unresolved. The V gene lost 2 bases and the J gene lost 1 base, with 10 bases spanning the gap. In germline, CDR1 is SGHAT, CDR2 FQDESV (reference sequence). The CDR3 length is 15 residues. CDR3 DNA sequence: TGTGCCAGCAGCTTAAATACGGGCCGCACAGATACGCAGTATTTT. Amino acids: CASSLNTGRTDTQYF.

This clonotype was observed a few times. The rearrangement links TRBV24-1 to TRBJ2-2; perhaps TRBD2 as D (7 bases). The CDR3 is 16 residues long. V lost 3 bases, J lost 3 bases, and 13 bases lay in between. The germline V gene encodes CDR1 KGHDR and CDR2 SFDVKD. The CDR3 loop is CATSDHGGPHTGELFF. CDR3 nucleotide sequence: TGTGCCACCAGTGATCACGGGGGGCCTCACACCGGGGAGCTGTTTTTT.

V is TRBV7-8 and J is TRBJ2-3; 7 bases fit TRBD2. V lost 3 bases to trimming and J lost 1 base; unmatched junction nucleotides: 1. Germline loops: CDR1 SGHVS, CDR2 FQNEAQ. There are 14 residues in the CDR3. Written as DNA, the CDR3 is TGTGCCAGCAGCTTCGGACTAGGCACAGATACGCAGTATTTT. It yields the protein CASSFGLGTDTQYF.

This clonotype has ten or more counts. The genes are TRBV5-1 and TRBJ1-2; 9 bases agree with TRBD1. Germline CDR1 and CDR2: SGHRS and YFSETQ. The V segment lost 3 bases and the J segment 3 bases; nucleotides outside the gene matches: 0. The CDR3 consists of 13 residues. The CDR3 spells CASSWDRDYGYTF. CDR3 nucleotide sequence: TGCGCCAGCAGCTGGGACAGGGACTATGGCTACACCTTC. The whole variable domain, remainder taken from reference TRBV5-1 and TRBJ1-2, is KAGVTQTPRYLIKTRGQQVTLSCSPISGHRSVSWYQQTPGQGLQFLFEYFSETQRNKGNFPGRFSGRQFSNSRSEMNVSTLELGDSALYLCASSWDRDYGYTFGSGTRLTVV.